The T cell receptor beta chain under discussion was sequenced for a study of PD-1 blockade in classical Hodgkin lymphoma. TCRdb keeps only in-frame clones here, not all; method: immunoSEQ multiplex PCR. The sample includes 31,000 or so clones, about 71% seen only once; the top ten take 3.5% to 4%. With regard to this clone: Its target is not known.

The CDR3 spans 15 residues. V lost 4 bases and J 8 bases, leaving 18 bases between the germline ends. Germline V lookup: CDR1 SGHTS, CDR2 YDEGEE. Autologous stem cell transplantation was followed by relapse in every patient, and brentuximab vedotin exposure varied. Findings of the study overall: Newly diagnosed patients and complete responders had comparable diversity at baseline.

The chain employs TRBV5-8 and TRBJ1-4; a weak D match, TRBD1 (5 bases). The sample consisted of peripheral blood mononuclear cells (PBMCs), taken before the second cycle of nivolumab. The source is a human donor with classical Hodgkin lymphoma. CDR3 protein: CASSPGTANREKLFF. The CDR3 nucleotides read TGTGCCAGCAGCCCAGGGACGGCTAACCGAGAAAAACTGTTTTTT. Full variable domain (remainder filled in from reference TRBV5-8 and TRBJ1-4): EAGVTQSPTHLIKTRGQQATLRCSPISGHTSVYWYQQALGLGLQFLLWYDEGEERNRGNFPPRFSGRQFPNYSSELNVNALELEDSALYLCASSPGTANREKLFFGSGTQLSVL.